This T cell receptor beta chain was recorded in a study of T cells in Graves' hyperthyroidism and ophthalmopathy. A remark on this clonotype: The target antigen is unknown. This sequence may be a read error, since a much larger clone differs from it by one base.

TCR beta CDR3 regions were amplified from RNA. With the HTBI primer set, the TCR CDR3 went through a first round of RT-PCR. MiXCR, applied by TCRdb to the multiplex PCR reads, yields one record per CDR3 protein. The sample lists 660,000 or so distinct CDR3 sequences; about 45% were seen once. Findings and caveats of the study: Ophthalmopathy, which appeared later, was predicted by the model a median roughly 6.6 months before onset. Most thyroid clonotypes with frequency above 0.001 were detected in blood.

CDR3 length equals 14 residues. CDR1 SGHAT and CDR2 FQDESV come from the germline V gene (reference sequence). This sequence was found in an adult man with Graves' disease, either hyperthyroidism or ophthalmopathy (not recorded which). Sequenced input: peripheral blood or thyroid tissue (not recorded which). The gene calls are TRBV11-1 and TRBJ1-2, with TRBD1 as a possible D gene (5 bases). CDR3 nucleotide sequence: TGTGCCAGCAGCAGACAACAGGAGTCCTATTGCTACACCTTC. Residues: CASSRQQESYCYTF.